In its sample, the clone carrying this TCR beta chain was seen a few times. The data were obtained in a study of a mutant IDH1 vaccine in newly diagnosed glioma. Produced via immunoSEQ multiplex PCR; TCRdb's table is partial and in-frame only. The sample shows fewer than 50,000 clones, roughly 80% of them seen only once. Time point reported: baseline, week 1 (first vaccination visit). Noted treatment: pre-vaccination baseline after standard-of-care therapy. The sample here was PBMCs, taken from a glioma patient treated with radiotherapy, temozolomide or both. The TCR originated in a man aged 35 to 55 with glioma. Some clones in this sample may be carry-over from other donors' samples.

For the CDR3, the DNA is TGTGCTAGTGGTTTGGGGAGCGGGGGGGTAACAGATACGCAGTATTTT. This gives the protein CASGLGSGGVTDTQYF. The rearrangement links TRBV12-5 to TRBJ2-3, with 10 bases matching TRBD2. The V segment lost 1 base and the J segment 3 bases; nucleotides outside the gene matches: 4. The CDR3 contains 16 residues. Germline loops: CDR1 LGHNT, CDR2 FRNRAP.